This T cell receptor beta chain was observed in a study of shared clonotypes between healthy human individuals. Remarks on this clone: The antigen remains undetermined.

Method: immunoSEQ multiplex PCR; TCRdb's copy keeps in-frame clones and lacks some. The table includes a few million clones, around 92% detected once. CDR3 length: 13 residues. V was cut by 4 bases and J by 3 bases, with 8 bases left in between. CDR1 and CDR2 (germline): LNHNV, YYDKDF (reference sequence). Overall study findings and caveats: Relative to clonotypes present in all four donors, those not shared had lower generation probabilities.

The chain has TRBV15 and TRBJ2-3; D is unclear. The sequencing input was naive CD4+ T cells from PBMCs. Subset: CD45RA+ positively selected. The receptor was derived from a man aged 18-30 years in good health. Some clones in this sample may be carry-over from other donors' samples. Here the CDR3 reads CATSKFRTDTQYF. In nucleotides, the CDR3 is TGTGCCACCAGCAAATTTAGGACAGATACGCAGTATTTT.